The 22 T cell receptor beta chains reported below all come from one sample, sequenced in a study of vaccination and CD4 T cells after COVID-19. Treatment reported: approximately nine-day PBMC culture with coronavirus spike peptide pools or control peptides (ViraFEST assay). Antigen specificity for these receptors is unknown. With the Oncomine TCR Beta short-read assay, DNA from cultured CD4+ T cells was sequenced. MiXCR, run by TCRdb on the PCR reads, gives a single entry per CDR3 protein. This sample has about 3,800 distinct CDR3 sequences, with roughly 15% found just once. The sequenced sample was CD4+ T cells from blood, cultured in vitro. The receptors shown here come from a human donor who had recovered from COVID-19.

CDR3 amino acids: CASSLRIDSYEQYF. The CDR3 DNA follows: TGTGCCAGCAGCTTGAGGATAGACTCCTACGAGCAGTACTTC. The gene calls are TRBV5-5 and TRBJ2-7; D not certain. V was pared by 1 base and J by 0 bases, with 8 bases between. The CDR3 contains 14 residues. CDR1 is SGHKS and CDR2 is YYEKEE in the germline V gene (reference sequence). Combining the CDR3 with reference TRBV5-5 and TRBJ2-7 gives the whole variable domain DAGVTQSPTHLIKTRGQQVTLRCSPISGHKSVSWYQQVLGQGPQFIFQYYEKEERGRGNFPDRFSARQFPNYSSELNVNALLLGDSALYLCASSLRIDSYEQYFGPGTRLTVT.

On this clonotype itself: A much larger clone differs from this one at a single base, so this may be a read error. The gene calls are TRBV12-3 or TRBV12-4 and TRBJ1-5, with unresolved D. The CDR3 is 13 amino acids. Here the CDR3 reads CVSSLMPNQPQHF. In nucleotides, the CDR3 is TGTGTCAGCAGTTTAATGCCCAATCAGCCCCAGCATTTT.

This sequence joins TRBV30 and TRBJ2-2; D remains ambiguous. The CDR3 is made up of 11 amino acids. Trimming left V 2 bases short and J 6 bases short, with 4 bases between. CDR1 and CDR2 from the germline V gene are GTSNPN and SVGIG (reference sequence). The CDR3 reads CAWSNAGELFF. Written as DNA, the CDR3 is TGTGCCTGGAGTAACGCCGGGGAGCTGTTTTTT.

By share of the sample, this clonotype is medium-sized. As DNA, the CDR3 is TGCAGTGCTTCGGGACTAGCGCATTCGCAGTATTTT. Translated, it gives CSASGLAHSQYF. J is TRBJ2-3 and V is TRBV20-1, with TRBD2 matching 10 bases. Per the germline V gene, CDR1 is DFQATT and CDR2 is SNEGSKA (reference sequence). V gave up 5 bases and J gave up 10 bases; unmatched junction bases: 6. CDR3 length equals 12 residues.

This clonotype is categorized as medium-sized. The chain recombines TRBV7-3 with TRBJ2-7; possible D gene TRBD2, 6 bases. The germline gives CDR1 SGHTA, CDR2 FQGTGA. The CDR3 loop spans 12 amino acids. Trimming removed 5 bases at V and 6 bases at J, with 11 bases between. The CDR3 sequence is CASSQPGGEQYF. The DNA for the CDR3 is TGTGCCAGCAGCCAACCCGGGGGCGAGCAGTACTTC.

Only a few counts were recorded for this clonotype. The chain combines TRBV11-1 with TRBJ2-3; TRBD2 matches at 10 bases. The CDR3 covers 18 residues. Germline CDR1 reads SGHAT; CDR2 reads FQDESV (reference sequence). Losses at the gene ends were 1 base for V and 5 bases for J; bases not matched to a gene: 12. The CDR3 coding sequence is TGTGCCAGCAGCTTAGGCGTTGGTAGCGGGGGGATGGGAGATACGCAGTATTTT. Amino acids: CASSLGVGSGGMGDTQYF.

This clonotype is classed as medium-sized. This rearrangement joins TRBV12-3 or TRBV12-4 to TRBJ2-5; D is unresolved. The V end was cut by 6 bases, the J end by 7 bases, with 12 bases between. The CDR3 length is 12 residues. The CDR3 region is CASRTTVGTQYF. CDR3 sequence (DNA): TGTGCCAGCAGGACCACCGTGGGGACCCAGTACTTC.

This clonotype is medium-sized. The rearrangement joins TRBV6-5 to TRBJ1-5, with D hard to call. The CDR3 consists of 12 residues. Germline CDR1 and CDR2: MNHEY and SVGAGI. V was cut by 2 bases and J by 6 bases, with 5 bases left in between. The CDR3 region has the DNA TGTGCCAGCAGTTACGTGGGTCAGCCCCAGCATTTT. Its protein is CASSYVGQPQHF.

The rearrangement links TRBV20-1 to TRBJ2-7; D is undetermined. This CDR3 comprises 13 residues. With 5 bases removed from V and 2 bases from J, the gap between germline ends came to 13 bases. The germline V gene has CDR1 DFQATT and CDR2 SNEGSKA (reference sequence). CDR3 DNA sequence: TGCAGTGCTTCGGGTCCCCTGGCCTACGAGCAGTACTTC. It translates to CSASGPLAYEQYF.

This clonotype has more than one count but fewer than ten. V usage is TRBV25-1 and J usage is TRBJ1-1; possible D gene TRBD1, 5 bases. This CDR3 has 13 amino acids. From germline, CDR1 is MGHDK and CDR2 SYGVNS. Trimming removed 5 bases at V and 9 bases at J, with 16 bases between. The CDR3 is CASSPLGVGQAFF. The CDR3 DNA follows: TGTGCCAGCAGTCCCCTAGGGGTAGGACAAGCTTTCTTT.

This clonotype was observed a few times. The genes are TRBV25-1 and TRBJ1-2; no definite D call. The V gene's germline CDR1 is MGHDK and CDR2 SYGVNS. The CDR3 length is 12 residues. The V end was cut by 7 bases, the J end by 4 bases, with 10 bases between. DNA of the CDR3: TGTGCCAGCACAGACGGGATCTATGGCTACACCTTC. Its protein is CASTDGIYGYTF.

This chain joins TRBV2 and TRBJ1-2; 7 bases align to TRBD1. The germline CDR1 and CDR2 sequences are SNHLY and FYNNEI. V gave up 6 bases and J gave up 7 bases; unmatched junction bases: 8. CDR3 length: 13 amino acids. This CDR3 reads CASRLDRITGYTF. CDR3 in DNA: TGTGCCAGCAGACTGGACAGGATCACTGGCTACACCTTC. The entire variable domain, with the rest obtained from reference TRBV2 and TRBJ1-2, is as follows: EPEVTQTPSHQVTQMGQEVILRCVPISNHLYFYWYRQILGQKVEFLVSFYNNEISEKSEIFDDQFSVERPDGSNFTLKIRSTKLEDSAMYFCASRLDRITGYTFGSGTRLTVV.

The chain links TRBV5-1 to TRBJ2-5; perhaps TRBD1 as D (6 bases). The CDR3 is 15 residues long. V was shortened by 3 bases and J by 1 base, with 13 bases between the two germline ends. Germline-derived CDR1 and CDR2 are SGHRS and YFSETQ. DNA of the CDR3: TGCGCCAGCAGCTCGACAGGAGATGTCCAAGAGACCCAGTACTTC. This sequence encodes CASSSTGDVQETQYF.

This clonotype appeared a single time. A read error is possible here, since a much larger clone lies one base away. V gene TRBV27 combines with J gene TRBJ2-5; D is ambiguous. V was clipped by 4 bases and J by 4 bases, with 10 bases between them. The CDR3 runs 13 residues. Germline CDR1 and CDR2: MNHEY and SMNVEV (reference sequence). The CDR3, as DNA: TGTGCCAGCAGTTCCAGTCCCGGAGAGACCCAGTACTTC. This gives the protein CASSSSPGETQYF.

The chain carries TRBV2 and TRBJ2-3, with 7 bases matching TRBD1. Germline CDR1 and CDR2: SNHLY and FYNNEI. This CDR3 spans 15 amino acids. The trim removed 7 bases at V and 9 bases at J, leaving 16 bases unmatched. The CDR3 loop reads CASTSDGVVQGTQYF. The CDR3 nucleotides read TGTGCCAGCACCTCGGACGGTGTGGTACAGGGGACGCAGTATTTT.

J is TRBJ2-3 and V is TRBV11-2; 13 nucleotides agree with TRBD2. The CDR3 consists of 15 residues. V trimming: 6 bases; J trimming: 5 bases; junction bases outside the gene matches: 5. CDR1 SGHAT and CDR2 FQNNGV come from the germline V gene. The CDR3: CASSTLAGGGDTQYF. The DNA of the CDR3 is TGTGCCAGCAGTACACTAGCGGGGGGGGGAGATACGCAGTATTTT.

This clonotype is medium-sized (0.01 to 0.1%) within its sample. This chain uses TRBV20-1 with TRBJ1-4, with a possible D match to TRBD1 (6 bases). The CDR3 is 10 residues long. Trimming took off 5 bases at V and 8 bases at J, with 6 bases between the two ends. The germline V gene encodes CDR1 DFQATT and CDR2 SNEGSKA (reference sequence). The CDR3 sequence: CSAGQEKLFF. The CDR3 coding sequence is TGCAGTGCTGGACAGGAAAAACTGTTTTTT.

Comment on this clonotype: A read error is possible here, since a much larger clone lies one base away. The chain recombines TRBV5-1 with TRBJ2-3, with D possibly called TRBD1 or TRBD2 (5 bases each). CDR3 length: 15 amino acids. The germline gives CDR1 SGHRS, CDR2 YFSETQ. V lost 0 bases and J lost 6, with 14 bases in between. The CDR3: CASSLGDGARDTQYF. In nucleotides, the CDR3 is TGCGCCAGCAGCTTGGGGGACGGGGCGCGGGATACGCAGTATTTT. The entire variable domain, with the rest obtained from reference TRBV5-1 and TRBJ2-3, is as follows: KAGVTQTPRYLIKTRGQQVTLSCSPISGHRSVSWYQQTPGQGLQFLFEYFSETQRNKGNFPGRFSGRQFSNSRSEMNVSTLELGDSALYLCASSLGDGARDTQYFGPGTRLTVL.

This clonotype was found once. The chain couples TRBV5-4 to TRBJ2-1; possible D gene TRBD2, 5 bases. This CDR3 region has 17 residues. Looked up from germline, CDR1 is SGHNT and CDR2 is YYREEE (reference sequence). The V end was cut by 4 bases, the J end by 3 bases, with 20 bases between. The CDR3 sequence: CASSTGLATQGYNEQFF. CDR3 nucleotide sequence: TGTGCCAGCAGCACCGGTTTAGCGACCCAAGGCTACAATGAGCAGTTCTTC.

The chain links TRBV30 to TRBJ1-2; perhaps TRBD1 as D (5 bases). Germline V gene data show CDR1 as GTSNPN and CDR2 as SVGIG (reference sequence). Trimming pared 1 base from V and 4 bases from J, leaving 13 bases between. The CDR3 sequence is 14 residues long. The CDR3 nucleotides are TGTGCCTGGAGTGCCGACTCCGGGGGCTATGGCTACACCTTC. Its protein product is CAWSADSGGYGYTF. The full variable domain, in which reference TRBV30 and TRBJ1-2 provide the parts outside the CDR3, is SQTIHQWPATLVQPVGSPLSLECTVEGTSNPNLYWYRQAAGRGLQLLFYSVGIGQISSEVPQNLSASRPQDRQFILSSKKLLLSDSGFYLCAWSADSGGYGYTFGSGTRLTVV.

The chain recombines TRBV18 with TRBJ2-7; 9 bases line up with TRBD1. After removal of 3 bases from V and 6 bases from J, the junction contained 9 bases not matched to a gene. The CDR3 loop spans 15 amino acids. Germline V CDR1 and CDR2: KGHSH, LQKENI. CDR3 region: CASSPRTGVLSEQYF. CDR3 DNA: TGTGCCAGCTCACCTCGGACAGGGGTCCTCTCCGAGCAGTACTTC.

This clonotype was picked up a small number of times. The chain links TRBV20-1 to TRBJ1-4, with a tentative D call TRBD1 (5 bases). Trimming removed 3 bases from V and 5 bases from J, with 7 bases in between. The germline CDR1 and CDR2 sequences are DFQATT and SNEGSKA (reference sequence). There are 12 residues in the CDR3. The CDR3 here is CSARGTNEKLFF. Here the CDR3 DNA reads TGCAGTGCTAGGGGGACGAATGAAAAACTGTTTTTT.